This TCR beta chain comes out of a study of cytomegalovirus exposure and HLA in healthy donors (dated by TCRdb to about 2017). In the study overall: According to an earlier analysis of a few hundred of the donors, 150 million to 200 million T cells yielded 90 million to 130 million unique TCR beta sequences and 250 to 350 Gb of sequence data. Roughly 310 gigabases of sequencing data and 70 million to 100 million unique TCR sequences were included in an early release covering several hundred HLA-typed donors. Among the roughly 400 genotyped donors, approximately 81% belonged to the genetic ancestry cluster associated with self-reported Caucasian donors. The aim of the study was to test whether cataloging public T cell receptors could identify signatures of past pathogen exposure. The study profiled the T cell repertoires of approximately 700 subjects by immunosequencing and related them to cytomegalovirus serostatus. In addition to the first cohort of approximately 650 subjects, a separate validation cohort of approximately 130 different subjects was used. To predict cytomegalovirus infection status, the study brought together high-throughput TCR immunosequencing, statistical association of individual TCRs with disease status, and machine learning. To study patterns of TCR occurrence, a later analysis re-analyzed previously published TCR beta repertoires from 600 to 750 donors and added high-resolution HLA genotyping. The later analysis used no new phenotypic data to find candidate immune exposures, relying instead on TCR beta sequences and their occurrence across donors. In an earlier analysis of several hundred of the donors, high-throughput TCR beta sequencing was used to judge whether each TCR beta V gene segment behaved as functional or pseudogenic. Donor age, sex, ethnicity and CMV serostatus were compiled together with the repertoire data. Genome-wide SNP genotypes for about 65% of the roughly 700 donors were used in a later genetic analysis, which treated that subset as a discovery cohort. Every repertoire in the discovery cohort had been generated on one and the same sequencing platform. HLA typing covered class I and class II loci at four-digit resolution. Typing coverage varied by locus: about 629-630 donors for A, B, C, DRB1 and DQB1; 500 to 550 for DQA1; approximately 610 for DPA1; more than 450 for DPB1. Roughly 5 DR-DQ haplotypes were handled as single units for association and clustering, since linkage in the cohort was strong. Among 398 genotyped donors of the cohort, an average of approximately 240,000 unique TCR beta nucleotide sequences was sequenced per donor, of which about 18% were non-productive. Overall results and qualifications from the work: The authors suggested that the approach could potentially be generalized to other disease states and immunological phenotypes. The classifier was reported to diagnose cytomegalovirus status with high specificity and sensitivity in both the original cohort and the validation cohort. A later analysis reported that several top co-occurrence clusters appeared linked to parvovirus B19, influenza, CMV and Epstein-Barr virus. A cluster of highly shared sequence variants was judged likely to represent a technical artifact of the sequencing pipeline. In vitro tests confirmed that three of the cytomegalovirus-associated TCR beta chains recognize cytomegalovirus antigens. When HLA alleles, especially DR and DQ, strongly co-occurred, TCR associations were difficult to assign to individual alleles. A further reported finding was that TCR beta sequences accurately predicted the HLA-A and HLA-B alleles for most subjects in the first cohort. Roughly uniform sequencing depth across donors was assumed in presence/absence analyses, although this assumption may not hold. In a later analysis, HLA-associated TCR beta chains showed more clonal expansion and lower generation probabilities than non-associated chains that were equally common. Because HLA typing was missing for some donors at each locus, association tests included only the typed subset. In this cohort, only TCR beta chains were sequenced, and detectable features were limited by the absence of alpha or paired-chain data. According to a later analysis, most CMV-associated TCR beta chains appeared to be HLA-restricted, and the HLA associations seemed to be driven largely by CMV exposure. Correlated functional status among segregating V segments might be attributable to linkage disequilibrium, but an unknown experimental factor could not be ruled out. At a false discovery rate of 0.05, a later analysis linked 15,000 to 20,000 TCR beta sequences to specific HLA alleles. An earlier analysis of approximately 590 of the donors showed that most TCR beta V segments appeared in productive rearrangements either about 87% or about 30% of the time, which broadly matched IMGT annotations. Some IMGT-functional V segments, including TRBV6-2 and TRBV6-3, could not be told apart with the 87-base-pair reads, so those segments were excluded. Most TCR sequences were observed very rarely across donors, whereas some public TCRs were present in many individuals. According to a later genetic analysis, donors in an Asian-associated ancestry cluster had fewer N-insertions in productive TCRs than the approximately 700-donor mean. In a later analysis, TCR association rates were found to vary across HLA loci, with the most associated TCRs seen for DRB1 alleles and the fewest for HLA-C alleles. For the cohort, immune exposure information was limited to CMV serostatus. Some 16 rarely observed V segments, including chromosome 9 orphons, were excluded from the earlier analysis of about 500 of the donors because counts were too low. A later genetic analysis associated a missense DCLRE1C variant with V-gene and J-gene trimming of TCR beta chains, and an independent cohort replicated the association. The study listed 150 to 200 TCR beta chains as associated with cytomegalovirus.

The cohort consisted of more than 650 healthy bone marrow donors. At the time of sampling, all cohort members were nominally healthy, though unrecorded immune exposures were likely present. The donor tested CMV seropositive and was one of the 289 seropositive cohort members. Every donor gave a peripheral blood sample, and the peripheral blood mononuclear cells from that sample were used for TCR beta sequencing. Genomic DNA extraction from the blood cell samples was performed with the Qiagen DNeasy Blood Extraction Kit. Comment on this clone: There is no known antigen for this receptor. It has no much larger one-base neighbor in the sample; base qualities were not kept.

Library generation was performed with the immunoSEQ multiplex PCR assay. A mixture of 60 forward primers for TCR Vbeta segments and 13 reverse primers for TCR Jbeta segments was used in the multiplex PCR. Amplification of the CDR3 region of rearranged TCR beta genes was performed with a multiplex PCR assay on genomic DNA. The Illumina HiSeq System was used to sequence the amplified TCR beta libraries as 87-base-pair reads. As for how the authors treated the data: Across the 500 to 750 repertoires, a later analysis counted 60 million to 90 million unique TCR beta chains, roughly 11 million of which were shared by at least two donors. A nearest-neighbor algorithm error-corrected the raw reads and collapsed the reads into unique sequences, merging closely related sequences to remove PCR and sequencing errors. V, D and J gene segments were assigned by aligning CDR3 sequences to IMGT reference sequences. For a sequence to be retained, a match of at least six nucleotides to both a V gene segment and a J gene segment was required. Rearrangements were called productive when the CDR3 lacked stop codons and stayed in frame with V and J; all others were non-productive. Following IMGT convention, CDR3 was defined as the stretch from the second conserved V-encoded cysteine to the conserved J-encoded phenylalanine. In an earlier analysis of roughly 610 of the donors, sequences lacking an unambiguous match to a single V gene segment were excluded. In an earlier analysis of several hundred of the donors, V segments were called functional above 56.7% productive rearrangements and were called segregating when the between-donor standard deviation exceeded 5%. To diagnose cytomegalovirus status from the catalog of TCR beta chain sequences, a statistical classification framework was built. A later analysis assigned V and J genes by comparing TCR nucleotide sequences with IMGT/GENE-DB human TR gene sequences. A later analysis assigned CDR3 sequences and most-parsimonious VDJ recombination scenarios with the TCRdist pipeline. In a later analysis, every TCR beta chain was defined by the combination of its CDR3 amino acid sequence and its V-gene family, and reads without a unique V-gene family were dropped. In a later analysis, 450 to 600 highly shared, low-generation-probability nucleotide sequences were removed to address suspected cross-contamination and a sequencing artifact. For each public chain, a later analysis derived a clonal expansion index from normalized ranks of inferred template counts within each repertoire. In a later analysis, generation probabilities were computed using a VDJ recombination model fitted to out-of-frame rearrangements, and the results were checked against IGoR. In a later analysis, hypergeometric tests were used to score TCR-TCR, TCR-HLA and TCR-CMV co-occurrence, with a repertoire-size bias correction applied to TCR pairs. False discovery rates were estimated in a later analysis by permuting HLA or CMV assignments 20 times. In a later analysis, co-occurring TCRs were grouped with DBSCAN, and TCRdist sequence similarity was added when clustering was performed within HLA-allele-positive subsets. Repertoires with fewer than 30,000 or more than 120,000 public chains, plus five repertoires with anomalous nucleotide sharing, were excluded from co-occurrence clustering. As stored in TCRdb, this immuneACCESS dataset retains in-frame rearrangements with V and J assigned. A fraction of the clones does not appear; measured against another copy, unresolved V genes explain less than half of the discrepancy, and the remainder lacks a known reason. That table is the source of V, J and clone size, and D and trimming were worked out from the DNA. Present in this sample are roughly 140,000 clones, around 79% of which were seen just once. The ten largest clones add up to approximately 6.1% of the sample.

The CDR3, cysteine through phenylalanine, is 14 amino acids long. Only the CDR3 DNA stays, 42 bases, in frame from base 1. V is clipped by 0 bases and J by 2 bases, and the sequence between their germline boundaries is 6 bases long. CDR1 and CDR2 are read off the germline V gene as SGHDT and YYEEEE. This sequence originates from a man younger than 40 in good health and CMV-seropositive. The specimen was PBMCs. Here the chain combines TRBV5-6 and TRBJ1-5, with the D gene uncertain. The CDR3 region has the sequence CASSLGRGNQPQHF. The nucleotide sequence is given as TGTGCCAGCAGCTTGGGGAGAGGCAATCAGCCCCAGCATTTT.